This T cell receptor beta chain was identified during a study of identical twins. Germline V gives CDR1 DFQATT, CDR2 SNEGSKA (reference sequence). V shed 4 bases, J shed 5 bases, and the junction held 15 bases outside the gene matches. This CDR3 is built from 16 residues. Study-wide findings and caveats: Memory repertoires lacked the insertion deficit that abundant cord blood beta clonotypes showed. Modelling underestimated the level of out-of-frame TCR alpha sharing observed in monozygotic twins. Out-of-frame alpha sequences that twins shared showed excess low generation probability.

Details on this clonotype: Antigen: not known.

Unique molecular identifiers were in the cDNA, with template-switch universal primer binding. A single record per CDR3 protein comes from TCRdb applying MiXCR to the 5' RACE reads. The table has 450,000 to 600,000 distinct CDR3 sequences, around 22% seen once. The same data also went into a second study, on yellow fever vaccine responses in identical twins.

Sequencing was performed on CD4+ T cells sorted from blood. This receptor was taken from a woman between 18 and 29 years old in good health. This rearrangement joins TRBV20-1 to TRBJ2-5; 8 bases fit TRBD1. CDR3 DNA: TGCAGTGCTACCCCCCAGGGGGCGGGAATTAGGGAGACCCAGTACTTC. Protein: CSATPQGAGIRETQYF.